The clone carrying this T cell receptor beta chain was picked up many times. Its specificity is unknown. This record belongs to a study of T cells in Graves' hyperthyroidism and ophthalmopathy. Overall study findings and caveats: Ophthalmopathy was identified by the model a median approximately 6.4 months ahead of onset. Most clonotypes that expanded in the thyroid above 0.001 also showed up in blood.

Hyperthyroidism in the patients, aged 18 to 65, was newly diagnosed and under 2 months in duration. Every diagnosis used clinical symptoms, serum thyroxine and TRAb, thyroid ultrasound and orbital computed tomography. Germline CDR1 reads SGHTA; CDR2 reads FQGTGA. The CDR3 is 13 amino acids. Trimming pared 6 bases from V and 0 bases from J, leaving 7 bases between. Researchers amplified the TCR beta CDR3 regions from RNA transcripts. First-round RT-PCR with HTBI primers amplified the TCR CDR3 region. Via MiXCR, TCRdb re-called the multiplex PCR reads, giving one row per CDR3 protein. The table has fewer than 600,000 distinct CDR3 sequences, over 13% seen once; the top ten hold roughly 17%.

This TCR was sampled from a woman aged 18 to 35 with Graves' hyperthyroidism. The chain carries TRBV7-3 and TRBJ2-3; tentative D call: TRBD2 (6 bases). The material sequenced was blood. CDR3 DNA: TGTGCCAGCAGACGGGAGAGCACAGATACGCAGTATTTT. It translates to CASRRESTDTQYF.